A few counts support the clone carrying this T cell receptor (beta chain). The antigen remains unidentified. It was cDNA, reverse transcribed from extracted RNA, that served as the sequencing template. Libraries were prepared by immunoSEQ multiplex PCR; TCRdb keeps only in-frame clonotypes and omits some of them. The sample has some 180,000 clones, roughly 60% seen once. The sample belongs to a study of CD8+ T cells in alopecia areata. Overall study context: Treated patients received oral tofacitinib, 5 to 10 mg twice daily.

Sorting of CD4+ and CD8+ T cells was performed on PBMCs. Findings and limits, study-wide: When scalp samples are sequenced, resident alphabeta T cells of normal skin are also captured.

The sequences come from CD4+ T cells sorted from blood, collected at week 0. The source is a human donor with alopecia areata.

CDR3 sequence reads: CASSLDGVGNQPQHF. The CDR3 nucleotides are TGCGCCAGCAGCTTGGACGGCGTGGGCAATCAGCCCCAGCATTTT. V is TRBV5-1 and J is TRBJ1-5; D remains unclear. Germline CDR1 reads SGHRS; CDR2 reads YFSETQ. The V gene lost 0 bases and the J gene lost 2 bases, with 9 bases spanning the gap. This CDR3 is built from 15 residues.